This record covers a single T cell receptor beta chain. The protocol was immunoSEQ multiplex PCR, while the TCRdb copy is restricted to in-frame clones and leaves out a portion. The table lists 100,000 to 130,000 clones, 84% of them singletons. The data derive from a study of blood T cell repertoires in COVID-19. At the level of the study: The United States, Italy and Spain supplied acute and convalescent COVID-19 samples.

The sequencing input was peripheral blood. The receptor's source is a human donor in a cohort sampled during active COVID-19.

The CDR3 bases are TGCGCCAGCAGCCAGTCCGGGACAGCCTCCTACGAGCAGTACTTC. Protein: CASSQSGTASYEQYF. The V gene is TRBV4-1, the J gene TRBJ2-7; 7 positions agree with TRBD1. Per the germline V gene, CDR1 is MGHRA and CDR2 is YSYEKL. After removal of 3 bases from V and 0 bases from J, the junction contained 5 bases not matched to a gene. The CDR3 consists of 15 residues.